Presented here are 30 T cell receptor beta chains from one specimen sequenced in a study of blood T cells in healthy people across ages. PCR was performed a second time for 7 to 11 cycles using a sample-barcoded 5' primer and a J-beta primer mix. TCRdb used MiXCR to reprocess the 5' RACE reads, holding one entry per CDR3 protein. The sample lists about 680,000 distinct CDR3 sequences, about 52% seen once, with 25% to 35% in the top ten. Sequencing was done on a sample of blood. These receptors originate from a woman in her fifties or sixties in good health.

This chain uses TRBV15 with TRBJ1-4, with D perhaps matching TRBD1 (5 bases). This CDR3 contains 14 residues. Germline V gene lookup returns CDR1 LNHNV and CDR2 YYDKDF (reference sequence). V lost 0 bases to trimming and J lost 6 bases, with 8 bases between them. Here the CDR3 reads CATSRDLTDEKLFF. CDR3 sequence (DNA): TGTGCCACCAGCAGAGATTTGACAGATGAAAAACTGTTTTTT.

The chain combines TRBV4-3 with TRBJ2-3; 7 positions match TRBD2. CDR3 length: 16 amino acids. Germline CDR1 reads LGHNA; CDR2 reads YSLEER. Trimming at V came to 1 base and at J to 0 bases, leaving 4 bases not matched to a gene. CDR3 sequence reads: CASSQVAGFSTDTQYF. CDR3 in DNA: TGCGCCAGCAGCCAAGTAGCGGGCTTCAGCACAGATACGCAGTATTTT.

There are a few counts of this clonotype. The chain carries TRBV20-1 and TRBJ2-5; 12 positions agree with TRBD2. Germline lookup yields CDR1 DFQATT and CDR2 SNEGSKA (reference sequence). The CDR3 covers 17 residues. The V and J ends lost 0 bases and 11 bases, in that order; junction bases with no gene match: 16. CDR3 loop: CSARDPDASGRDYEQYF. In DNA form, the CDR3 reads TGCAGTGCTAGAGATCCAGACGCTAGCGGGAGGGACTATGAGCAGTACTTC.

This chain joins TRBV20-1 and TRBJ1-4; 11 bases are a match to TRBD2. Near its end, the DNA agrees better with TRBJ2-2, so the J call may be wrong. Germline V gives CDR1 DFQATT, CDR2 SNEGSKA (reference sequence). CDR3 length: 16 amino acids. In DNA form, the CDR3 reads TGCAGTGCTAGCGATAATAGCGGGAGGGTACCCGGGGAGCTGTTTTTT. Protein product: CSASDNSGRVPGELFF.

The CDR3 DNA reads TGCAGTGCTAGGCTACAGGGGAACGGTGGCTACACCTTC. This encodes CSARLQGNGGYTF. This sequence joins TRBV20-1 and TRBJ1-2, with 7 bases identical to TRBD1. V gave up 3 bases and J gave up 7 bases; unmatched junction bases: 8. The CDR3 loop spans 13 amino acids. Per germline, CDR1 DFQATT and CDR2 SNEGSKA (reference sequence).

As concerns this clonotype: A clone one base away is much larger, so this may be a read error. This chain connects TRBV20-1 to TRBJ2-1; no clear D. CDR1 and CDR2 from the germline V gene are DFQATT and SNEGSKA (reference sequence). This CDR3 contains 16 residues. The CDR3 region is CSAMGFRVSSHNEQFF. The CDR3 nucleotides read TGCAGTGCTATGGGTTTTCGGGTGAGCTCCCACAATGAGCAGTTCTTC.

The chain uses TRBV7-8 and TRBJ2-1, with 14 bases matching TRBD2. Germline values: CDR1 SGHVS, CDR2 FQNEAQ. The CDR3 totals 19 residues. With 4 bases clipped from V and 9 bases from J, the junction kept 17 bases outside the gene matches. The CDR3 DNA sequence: TGTGCCAGCAGCTCAGTGTCGGGGGGACTAGCGGGAGATCGCGGTGAGCAGTTCTTC. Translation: CASSSVSGGLAGDRGEQFF.

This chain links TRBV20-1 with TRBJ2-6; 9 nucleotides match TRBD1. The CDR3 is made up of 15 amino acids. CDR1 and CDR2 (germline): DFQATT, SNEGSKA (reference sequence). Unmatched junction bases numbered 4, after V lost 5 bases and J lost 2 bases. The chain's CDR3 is CSAPTGGTGANVLTF. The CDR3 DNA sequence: TGCAGTGCTCCAACAGGGGGCACTGGGGCCAACGTCCTGACTTTC.

DNA for the CDR3: TGTGCCAGCAGTAAGCGGGAGAGTTTTACAGATACGCAGTATTTT. Translation: CASSKRESFTDTQYF. The chain carries TRBV27 and TRBJ2-3, with 8 bases that match TRBD2. With V trimmed by 5 bases and J by 3 bases, 7 bases remained unmatched. CDR1 MNHEY and CDR2 SMNVEV come from the germline V gene (reference sequence). The length of the CDR3 is 15 residues.

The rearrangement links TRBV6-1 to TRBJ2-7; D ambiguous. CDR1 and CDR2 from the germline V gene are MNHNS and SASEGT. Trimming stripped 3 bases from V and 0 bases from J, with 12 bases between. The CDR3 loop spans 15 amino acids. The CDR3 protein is CASSELIKSSYEQYF. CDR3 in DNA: TGTGCCAGCAGTGAGTTAATCAAGAGCTCCTACGAGCAGTACTTC.

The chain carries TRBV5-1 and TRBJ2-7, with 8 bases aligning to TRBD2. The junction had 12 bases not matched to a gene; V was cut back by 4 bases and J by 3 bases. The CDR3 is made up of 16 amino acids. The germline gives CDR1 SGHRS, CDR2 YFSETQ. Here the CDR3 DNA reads TGCGCCAGCAGCGGCGCGGGAGGCCTCCCTTTCTACGAGCAGTACTTC. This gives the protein CASSGAGGLPFYEQYF.

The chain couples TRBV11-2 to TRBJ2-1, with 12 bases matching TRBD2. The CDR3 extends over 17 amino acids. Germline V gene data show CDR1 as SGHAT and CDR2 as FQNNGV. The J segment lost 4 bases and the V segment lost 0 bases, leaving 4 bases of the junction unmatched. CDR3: CASSLEGLAGRYNEQFF. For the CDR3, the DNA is TGTGCCAGCAGCTTAGAGGGACTAGCGGGCCGTTACAATGAGCAGTTCTTC.

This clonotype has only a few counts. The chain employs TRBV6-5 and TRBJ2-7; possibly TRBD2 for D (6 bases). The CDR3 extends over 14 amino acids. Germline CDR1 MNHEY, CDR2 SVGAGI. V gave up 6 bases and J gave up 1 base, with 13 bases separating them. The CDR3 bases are TGTGCCAGCAGAAGCCGGCTAGCGTCCTACGAGCAGTACTTC. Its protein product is CASRSRLASYEQYF.

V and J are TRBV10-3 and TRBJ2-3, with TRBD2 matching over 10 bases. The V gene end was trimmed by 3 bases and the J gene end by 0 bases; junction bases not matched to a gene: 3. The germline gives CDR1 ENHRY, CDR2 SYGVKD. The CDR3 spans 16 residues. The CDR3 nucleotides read TGTGCCATCAGTGAAAGACTAGCGGGCAGCACAGATACGCAGTATTTT. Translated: CAISERLAGSTDTQYF.

CDR3 coding DNA: TGCAGCGTTCGAGGAATTAATCAGCCCCAGCATTTT. Protein sequence: CSVRGINQPQHF. The J gene is TRBJ1-5, the V gene TRBV29-1; D is unclear. The germline CDR1 and CDR2 sequences are SQVTM and ANQGSEA. With 5 bases removed from V and 4 bases from J, the gap between germline ends came to 9 bases. This CDR3 is 12 amino acids long. The entire variable domain, with the rest obtained from reference TRBV29-1 and TRBJ1-5, is as follows: SAVISQKPSRDICQRGTSLTIQCQVDSQVTMMFWYRQQPGQSLTLIATANQGSEATYESGFVIDKFPISRPNLTFSTLTVSNMSPEDSSIYLCSVRGINQPQHFGDGTRLSIL.

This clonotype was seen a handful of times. The CDR3 coding sequence is TGCAGCGGCAGTGACAGCTACGAGCAGTACTTC. This gives the protein CSGSDSYEQYF. This chain links TRBV29-1 with TRBJ2-7; D may be TRBD1 (5 bases). CDR3 length: 11 amino acids. Germline V gene sequence: CDR1 SQVTM, CDR2 ANQGSEA. Trimming took 7 bases from V and 3 from J, leaving 10 bases between them.

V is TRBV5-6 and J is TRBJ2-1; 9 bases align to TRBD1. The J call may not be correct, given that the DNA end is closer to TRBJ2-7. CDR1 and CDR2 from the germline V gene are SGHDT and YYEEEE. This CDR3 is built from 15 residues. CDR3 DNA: TGTGCCAGCAGCTGCGGACAGGGGCGAGACAATGAGCAGTACTTC. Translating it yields CASSCGQGRDNEQYF.

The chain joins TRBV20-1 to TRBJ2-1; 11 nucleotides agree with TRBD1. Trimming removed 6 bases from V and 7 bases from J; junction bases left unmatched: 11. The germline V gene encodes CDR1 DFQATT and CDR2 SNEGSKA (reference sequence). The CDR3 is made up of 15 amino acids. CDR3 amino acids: CSANSGTGGSNEQFF. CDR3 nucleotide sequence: TGCAGTGCCAATTCCGGGACAGGGGGTTCAAATGAGCAGTTCTTC.

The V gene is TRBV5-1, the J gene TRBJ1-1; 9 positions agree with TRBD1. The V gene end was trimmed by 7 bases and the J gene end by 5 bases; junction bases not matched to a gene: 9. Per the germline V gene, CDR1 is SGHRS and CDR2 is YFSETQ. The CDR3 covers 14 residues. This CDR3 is CASLPGQGETEAFF. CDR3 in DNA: TGCGCCAGCTTACCGGGACAGGGAGAGACTGAAGCTTTCTTT.

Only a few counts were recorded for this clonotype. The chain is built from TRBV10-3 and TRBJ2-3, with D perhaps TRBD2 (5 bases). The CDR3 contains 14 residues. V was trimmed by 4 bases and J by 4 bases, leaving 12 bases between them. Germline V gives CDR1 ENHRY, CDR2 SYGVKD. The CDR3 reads CAISVGPSPDTQYF. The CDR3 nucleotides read TGTGCCATCAGTGTTGGCCCTAGCCCAGATACGCAGTATTTT.

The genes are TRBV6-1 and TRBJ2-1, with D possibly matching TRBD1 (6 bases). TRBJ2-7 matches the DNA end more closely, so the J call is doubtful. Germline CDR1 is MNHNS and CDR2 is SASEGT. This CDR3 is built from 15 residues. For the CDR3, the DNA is TGTGCCAGCAGGCCCGGACAGAGCTCCTACAATGAGCAGTACTTC. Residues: CASRPGQSSYNEQYF.

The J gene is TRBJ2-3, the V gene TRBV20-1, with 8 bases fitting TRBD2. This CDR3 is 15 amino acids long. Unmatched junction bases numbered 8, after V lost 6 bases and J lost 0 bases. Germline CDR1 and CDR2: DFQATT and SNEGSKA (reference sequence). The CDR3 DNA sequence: TGCAGTGCAAAAAGCGGGAGTGTGAGCACAGATACGCAGTATTTT. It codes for CSAKSGSVSTDTQYF.

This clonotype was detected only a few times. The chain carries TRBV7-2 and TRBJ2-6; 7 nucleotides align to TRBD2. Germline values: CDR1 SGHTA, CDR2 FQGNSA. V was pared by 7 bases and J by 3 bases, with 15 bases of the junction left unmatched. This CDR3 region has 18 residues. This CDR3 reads CASTSLASGRGGANVLTF. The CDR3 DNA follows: TGTGCCAGCACCTCCCTTGCCTCTGGGAGGGGTGGGGCCAACGTCCTGACTTTC.

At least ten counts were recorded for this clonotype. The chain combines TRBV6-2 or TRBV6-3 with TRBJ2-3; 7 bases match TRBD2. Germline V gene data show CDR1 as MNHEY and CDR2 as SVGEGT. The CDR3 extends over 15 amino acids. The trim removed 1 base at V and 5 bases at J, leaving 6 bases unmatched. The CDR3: CASSYLAGDVDTQYF. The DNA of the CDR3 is TGTGCCAGCAGTTACTTGGCGGGAGATGTAGATACGCAGTATTTT.

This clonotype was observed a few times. The CDR3 sequence is CSAERIQETQYF. The CDR3 DNA reads TGCAGTGCAGAGCGGATTCAAGAGACCCAGTACTTC. This sequence joins TRBV20-1 and TRBJ2-5, with a possible D match to TRBD2 (5 bases). V was trimmed by 6 bases and J by 2 bases, leaving 10 bases between them. The germline gives CDR1 DFQATT, CDR2 SNEGSKA (reference sequence). The CDR3 runs 12 residues.

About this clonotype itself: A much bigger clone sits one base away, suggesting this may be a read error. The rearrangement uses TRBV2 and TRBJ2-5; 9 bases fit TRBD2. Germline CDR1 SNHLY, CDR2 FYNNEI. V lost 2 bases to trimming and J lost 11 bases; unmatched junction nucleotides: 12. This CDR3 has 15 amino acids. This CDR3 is CASSEWAGGDYKQYF. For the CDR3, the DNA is TGTGCCAGCAGTGAATGGGCGGGAGGGGACTACAAGCAGTACTTC.

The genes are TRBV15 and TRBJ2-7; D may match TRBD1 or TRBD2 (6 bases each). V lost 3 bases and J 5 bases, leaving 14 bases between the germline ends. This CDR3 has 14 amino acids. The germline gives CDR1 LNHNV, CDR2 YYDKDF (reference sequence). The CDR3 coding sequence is TGTGCCACCAGCAGTGGGGGGCCAGTTAACGAGCAGTACTTC. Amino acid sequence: CATSSGGPVNEQYF.

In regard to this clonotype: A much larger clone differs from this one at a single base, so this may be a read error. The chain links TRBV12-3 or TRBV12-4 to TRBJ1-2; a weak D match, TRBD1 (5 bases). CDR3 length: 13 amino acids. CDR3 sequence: CASSLGQNYGCTF. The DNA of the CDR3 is TGTGCCAGCAGTTTAGGACAGAACTATGGCTGCACCTTC.

CDR3 protein: CASSTTGDNTDTQYF. CDR3 sequence (DNA): TGCGCCAGCAGCACAACAGGGGACAACACAGATACGCAGTATTTT. The rearrangement links TRBV5-1 to TRBJ2-3; 7 bases fit TRBD1. The germline V gene has CDR1 SGHRS and CDR2 YFSETQ. Trimming at V came to 4 bases and at J to 2 bases, leaving 7 bases not matched to a gene. The CDR3 runs 15 residues.

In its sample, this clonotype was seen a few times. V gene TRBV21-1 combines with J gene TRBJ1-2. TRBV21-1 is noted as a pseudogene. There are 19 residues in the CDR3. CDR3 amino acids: CASSKERMWRGASNYGYTF. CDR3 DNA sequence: TGTGCCAGCAGCAAAGAAAGGATGTGGCGGGGGGCTAGTAACTATGGCTACACCTTC.